The 9 T cell receptor beta chains in this list originate from one sample, sequenced in a study of early T cells in non-severe SARS-CoV-2 infection. Using its own MiXCR run on the 5' RACE reads, TCRdb lists one record per CDR3 protein. In the table there are tens of thousands of distinct CDR3 sequences, roughly 5% of which are singletons. The sample consisted of whole blood. The origin of the receptors is an adult who was a healthcare worker with PCR-confirmed SARS-CoV-2 infection or an uninfected control (not recorded which).

Many counts were recorded for this clonotype. The DNA of the CDR3 is TGTGCCAGCAGCTTAGTCGGGCGACAGTCCGAAGCTTTCTTT. Its translation: CASSLVGRQSEAFF. V usage is TRBV7-9 and J usage is TRBJ1-1, with D maybe TRBD1 (5 bases). Germline values: CDR1 SEHNR, CDR2 FQNEAQ (reference sequence). This CDR3 is 14 amino acids long. The germline V and J ends were trimmed by 1 base and 8 bases, with 14 bases remaining between them.

The rearrangement joins TRBV5-4 to TRBJ1-3; D not resolved. CDR1 SGHNT and CDR2 YYREEE come from the germline V gene (reference sequence). The germline V and J ends were trimmed by 0 bases and 0 bases, with 4 bases remaining between them. This CDR3 contains 14 residues. CDR3 nucleotides: TGTGCCAGCAGCTTGGCCAACTCTGGAAACACCATATATTTT. This encodes CASSLANSGNTIYF. Using reference TRBV5-4 and TRBJ1-3 for the parts outside the CDR3, the full variable domain is ETGVTQSPTHLIKTRGQQVTLRCSSQSGHNTVSWYQQALGQGPQFIFQYYREEENGRGNFPPRFSGLQFPNYSSELNVNALELDDSALYLCASSLANSGNTIYFGEGSWLTVV.

This clonotype came up a few times. J is TRBJ2-7 and V is TRBV18; TRBD1 matches 7 bases. The CDR3 loop spans 14 amino acids. The J segment lost 0 bases and the V segment lost 1 base, leaving 0 bases of the junction unmatched. The germline gives CDR1 KGHSH, CDR2 LQKENI. The CDR3: CASSPQGASYEQYF. In DNA, the CDR3 is TGTGCCAGCTCACCACAGGGGGCCTCCTACGAGCAGTACTTC.

The chain carries TRBV19 and TRBJ2-1, with 14 bases that match TRBD2. Germline lookup yields CDR1 LNHDA and CDR2 SQIVND (reference sequence). With 1 base clipped from V and 0 bases from J, the junction kept 2 bases outside the gene matches. The CDR3 sequence is 18 residues long. CDR3 amino acids: CASSIGGTSGSSYNEQFF. The CDR3 coding sequence is TGTGCCAGTAGTATAGGCGGGACTAGCGGGAGCTCCTACAATGAGCAGTTCTTC.

This clonotype ranks as medium-sized. The genes are TRBV15 and TRBJ2-3, with unresolved D. V gave up 1 base and J gave up 2 bases, with 7 bases separating them. The CDR3 extends over 14 amino acids. In germline, CDR1 is LNHNV, CDR2 YYDKDF (reference sequence). The CDR3 sequence is CATSRGLYTDTQYF. The CDR3 region has the DNA TGTGCCACCAGCAGAGGCCTGTACACAGATACGCAGTATTTT.

This clonotype was seen ten or more times. This chain joins TRBV7-2 and TRBJ2-4, with 9 bases aligning to TRBD1. CDR1 is SGHTA, CDR2 FQGNSA, per germline. The CDR3 is made up of 18 amino acids. Losses at the gene ends were 4 bases for V and 2 bases for J; bases not matched to a gene: 12. CDR3 sequence reads: CASSYGQGRDLTKNIQYF. The DNA for the CDR3 is TGTGCCAGCAGCTACGGACAGGGGCGCGATTTGACCAAAAACATTCAGTACTTC.

The rearrangement links TRBV10-3 to TRBJ2-4; D gene uncertain. CDR3 length equals 13 residues. Trimming removed 6 bases from V and 4 bases from J, with 10 bases in between. The germline V gene has CDR1 ENHRY and CDR2 SYGVKD. Written as DNA, the CDR3 is TGTGCCATCAGATCGGACGGGAAAAACATTCAGTACTTC. Its translation: CAIRSDGKNIQYF.

This clonotype was recorded at least ten times. A far larger clone is just one base off, so this is likely a read error. The chain uses TRBV2 and TRBJ2-1; no clear D. Germline CDR1 SNHLY, CDR2 FYNNEI. Trimming removed 6 bases at V and 3 bases at J, with 3 bases between. This CDR3 spans 11 amino acids. CDR3 nucleotide sequence: TGTGCCAGCAGGCACTACAATGAGCAGTTCTTC. Its protein product is CASRHYNEQFF. Looking up the rest from reference TRBV2 and TRBJ2-1 gives the full variable domain: EPEVTQTPSHQVTQMGQEVILRCVPISNHLYFYWYRQILGQKVEFLVSFYNNEISEKSEIFDDQFSVERPDGSNFTLKIRSTKLEDSAMYFCASRHYNEQFFGPGTRLTVL.

Notes on this clonotype: A much larger clone differs from this one at a single base, so this may be a read error. J is TRBJ2-7 and V is TRBV18; D perhaps matches TRBD2 (6 bases). The V gene's germline CDR1 is KGHSH and CDR2 LQKENI. The CDR3 is made up of 13 amino acids. The chain's CDR3 is CANSPGVSYEQYF. CDR3 coding DNA: TGTGCCAACTCACCGGGAGTAAGCTACGAGCAGTACTTC.